The T cell receptor (beta chain) described here comes from a study of blood T cell repertoires in COVID-19. Study-level background: Acute and convalescent COVID-19 specimens originated in the United States, Italy and Spain. T cells, B-cell-depleted T cells, or PBMCs supplied cDNA or gDNA.

The CDR3 covers 13 residues. CDR1 and CDR2 (germline): SGHRS, YFSETQ. Trimming cost V 4 bases and J 14 bases; bases outside gene matches: 6. Study processing details: Nucleated cell counts were estimated from reference gene primer amplification. Here immunoSEQ multiplex PCR was the method, and the copy in TCRdb shows in-frame clones only, minus some. The V and J calls and clone size were taken over from that table, and D and trimming were inferred from the DNA. Of roughly 74,000 clones in the sample, approximately 84% were seen once. The source material was peripheral blood. The clonotype originates from a man in his 70s with acute or convalescent COVID-19. The chain joins TRBV5-1 to TRBJ1-6; the match to TRBD1 covers 10 bases. CDR3 protein: CASSHRDRGTLHF. In nucleotides, the CDR3 is TGCGCCAGCAGCCACCGGGACAGGGGTACCCTCCACTTT.